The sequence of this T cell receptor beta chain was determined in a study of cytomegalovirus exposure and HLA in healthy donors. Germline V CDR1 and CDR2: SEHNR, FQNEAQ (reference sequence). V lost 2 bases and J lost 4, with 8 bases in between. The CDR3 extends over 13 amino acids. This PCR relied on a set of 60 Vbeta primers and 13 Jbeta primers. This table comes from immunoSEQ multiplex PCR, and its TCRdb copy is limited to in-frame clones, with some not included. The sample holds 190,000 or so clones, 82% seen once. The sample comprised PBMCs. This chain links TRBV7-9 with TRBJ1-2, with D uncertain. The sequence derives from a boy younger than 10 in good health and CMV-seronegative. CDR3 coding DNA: TGTGCCAGCAGCTTACGGGATTTCTATGGCTACACCTTC. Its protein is CASSLRDFYGYTF.